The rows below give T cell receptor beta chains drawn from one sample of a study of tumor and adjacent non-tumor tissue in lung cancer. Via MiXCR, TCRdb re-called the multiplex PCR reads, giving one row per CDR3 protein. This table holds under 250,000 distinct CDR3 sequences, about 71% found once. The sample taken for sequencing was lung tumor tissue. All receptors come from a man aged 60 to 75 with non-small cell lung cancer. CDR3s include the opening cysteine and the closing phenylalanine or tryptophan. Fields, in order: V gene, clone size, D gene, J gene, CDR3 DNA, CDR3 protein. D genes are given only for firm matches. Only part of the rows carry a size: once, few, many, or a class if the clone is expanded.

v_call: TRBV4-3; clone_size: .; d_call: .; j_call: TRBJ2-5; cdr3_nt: TGCGCCAGCAGCCGCCCGACAGGCGAGACCCAGTACTTC; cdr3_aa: CASSRPTGETQYF
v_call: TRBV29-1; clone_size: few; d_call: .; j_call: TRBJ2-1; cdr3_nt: TGCAGCGTTGAACAGAGCGGATACAATGTAGAACAGTTCTTC; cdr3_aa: CSVEQSGYNVEQFF
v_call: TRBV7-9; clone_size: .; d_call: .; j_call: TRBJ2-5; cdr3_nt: TGTGCCAGAAGCCTCTTAGTAAGCGATGAGCAGTACTTC; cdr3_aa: CARSLLVSDEQYF
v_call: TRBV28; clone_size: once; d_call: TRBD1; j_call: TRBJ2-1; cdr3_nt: TGTACCAGCACCCAGGGACAGGACGTCAGGGAGCAGTTCTTC; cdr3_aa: CTSTQGQDVREQFF
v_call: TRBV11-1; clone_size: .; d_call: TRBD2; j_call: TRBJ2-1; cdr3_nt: TGTACCAGCAGTTTAGAAGGACTAGCGGGCCACTCCTACAATGAGCAGTTCTTC; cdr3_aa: CTSSLEGLAGHSYNEQFF
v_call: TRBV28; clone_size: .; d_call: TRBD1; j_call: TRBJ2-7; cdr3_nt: TGTGCCAGTCGGGACAGGTACGAGCAGTACTTC; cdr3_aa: CASRDRYEQYF
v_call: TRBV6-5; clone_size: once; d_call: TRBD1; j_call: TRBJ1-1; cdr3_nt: TGTACCAGTAGTTACCATTTACCCTGGACAGGGGAAGCTTTCTTT; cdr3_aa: CTSSYHLPWTGEAFF
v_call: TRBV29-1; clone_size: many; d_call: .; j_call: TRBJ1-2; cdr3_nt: TGCAGCGTTGAAGAAGCCGTAGGCTCAGGCTATGGCTACACCTTC; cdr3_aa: CSVEEAVGSGYGYTF
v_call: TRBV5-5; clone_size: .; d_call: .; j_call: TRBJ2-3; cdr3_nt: TGTGCCATCAGCTTGGTTGGCCAGGATAACACAGATACGCAGTATTTT; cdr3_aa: CAISLVGQDNTDTQYF
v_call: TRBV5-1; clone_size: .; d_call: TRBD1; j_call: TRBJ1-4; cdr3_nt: TGCGCCAGCAGCTTCGGGACAGGGAACGAAATACTGTTTTTT; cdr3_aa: CASSFGTGNEILFF
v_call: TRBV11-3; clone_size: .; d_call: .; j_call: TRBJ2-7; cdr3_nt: TGTGCCAGCAGCGCCCGACTAGCAGGGGTGAACGAGCAGTACTTC; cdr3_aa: CASSARLAGVNEQYF
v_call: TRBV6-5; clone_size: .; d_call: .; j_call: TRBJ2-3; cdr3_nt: TGTGCCAGCTGTCCTCGGGTCAACATAGATACGCAGTATTTT; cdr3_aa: CASCPRVNIDTQYF
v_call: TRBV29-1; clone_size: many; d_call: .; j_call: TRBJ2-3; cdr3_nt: TGCAGCGTTGAAGTGGGAGCTCGTTCTAGCACAGATACGCAGTATTTT; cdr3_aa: CSVEVGARSSTDTQYF
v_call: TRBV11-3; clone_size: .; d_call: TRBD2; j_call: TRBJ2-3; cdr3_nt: TGTGCCAACATCTTACTCGCGGGGGGGTACACAGATACGCAGTATTTT; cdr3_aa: CANILLAGGYTDTQYF
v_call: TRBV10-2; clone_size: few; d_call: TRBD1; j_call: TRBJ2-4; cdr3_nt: TGCGCCAGCAGTGAGCCTTCAGGGGGCTTGAACATTCAGTACTTC; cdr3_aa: CASSEPSGGLNIQYF
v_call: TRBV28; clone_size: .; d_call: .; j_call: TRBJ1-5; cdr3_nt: TGTGCCAGCAGTTTGAGGGGCAGCAAGCAGCCCCAGCATTTT; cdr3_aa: CASSLRGSKQPQHF
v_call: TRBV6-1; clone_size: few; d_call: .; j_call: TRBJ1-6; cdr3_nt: TGTGCCAGCAGTTCCCGGGATCCTAGGAATTCAACCCTCCACTTT; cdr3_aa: CASSSRDPRNSTLHF
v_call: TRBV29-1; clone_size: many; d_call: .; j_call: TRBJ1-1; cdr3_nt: TGCAGCGGAGCGAACACTGAAGCTTTCTTT; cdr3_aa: CSGANTEAFF
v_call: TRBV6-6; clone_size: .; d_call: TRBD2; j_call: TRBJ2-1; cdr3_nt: TGTGCCAGCACCTTAGCGGGGGCCTCAATAAATGAGTACTTCTTC; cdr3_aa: CASTLAGASINEYFF
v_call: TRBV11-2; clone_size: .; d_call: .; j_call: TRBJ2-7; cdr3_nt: TGCGCCAGCAGTTTAGAGGTGGTGGCGTACCCGAGGCAGCAGTGCTTC; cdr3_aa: CASSLEVVAYPRQQCF
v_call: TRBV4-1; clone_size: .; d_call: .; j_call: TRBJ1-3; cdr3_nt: TGCGCCAGCAGCCAACCACAGGTCGCTGGAAACACCATGTATTTT; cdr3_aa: CASSQPQVAGNTMYF
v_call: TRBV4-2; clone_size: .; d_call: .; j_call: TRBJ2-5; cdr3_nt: TGTACCAGCAGCCCGGTGAGCTGGGGGGCTCGAGAGACCCAGTACTTC; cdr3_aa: CTSSPVSWGARETQYF
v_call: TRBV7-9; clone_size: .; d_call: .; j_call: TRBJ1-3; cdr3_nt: TGTGCCAGCAGCTCGCGCCGCCCAGGGTCCTCTGGAAACACCATATATTTT; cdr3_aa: CASSSRRPGSSGNTIYF
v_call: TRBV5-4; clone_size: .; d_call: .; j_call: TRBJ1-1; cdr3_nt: TGTGGGAGCAGCTTGGCCCCTACAGCGAACACTGAAGCTTTCTTT; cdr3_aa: CGSSLAPTANTEAFF
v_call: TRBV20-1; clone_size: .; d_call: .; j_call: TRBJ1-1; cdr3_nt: TGCACTGTGGTACGGGACACTGAAGCTTTCTTT; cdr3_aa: CTVVRDTEAFF
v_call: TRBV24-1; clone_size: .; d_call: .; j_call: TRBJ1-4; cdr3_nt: TGTGCCACCAGTGAACGCGGGGCGCCCGGTGAAAAACTGTTTTTT; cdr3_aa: CATSERGAPGEKLFF
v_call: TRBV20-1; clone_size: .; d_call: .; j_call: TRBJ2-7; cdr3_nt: TGCAGTGTATTCTCGCGACTAGGAGCCTATGAGCAGTACTTC; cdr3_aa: CSVFSRLGAYEQYF
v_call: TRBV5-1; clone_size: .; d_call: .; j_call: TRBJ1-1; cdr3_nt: TGCGCCAGCTGTCCCAACCATGGTTTATGGGCTTTCTTT; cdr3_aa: CASCPNHGLWAFF
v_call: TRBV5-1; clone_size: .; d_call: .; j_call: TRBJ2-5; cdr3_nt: TGCACCAGCAGTAAGATAACGGGAAGCCAAGAGACCCAGTACTTC; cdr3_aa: CTSSKITGSQETQYF
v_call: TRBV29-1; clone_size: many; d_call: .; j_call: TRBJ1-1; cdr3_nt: TGCAGCGTGTCGACCGCATTGAACACTGAAGCTTTCTTT; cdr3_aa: CSVSTALNTEAFF
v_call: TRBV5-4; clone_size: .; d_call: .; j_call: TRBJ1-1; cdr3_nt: TGTGCCAGCAGCGCACCCCAGGGCTCGGGCACTGAAGCTCTCTTT; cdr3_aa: CASSAPQGSGTEALF
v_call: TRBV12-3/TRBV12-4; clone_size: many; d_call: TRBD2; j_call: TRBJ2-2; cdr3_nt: TGTGCCAGCAGCCTAGCGGGGGGGAACACCGGGGAGCTGTTTTTT; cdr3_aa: CASSLAGGNTGELFF
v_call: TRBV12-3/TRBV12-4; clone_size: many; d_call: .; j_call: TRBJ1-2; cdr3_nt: TGTGCCAGCAGTTTAGGAGGATTTGGCTACACCTTC; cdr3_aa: CASSLGGFGYTF
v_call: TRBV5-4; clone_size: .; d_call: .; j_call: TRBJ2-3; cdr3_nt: TGTGCCAGCAGCCGGCGGGCTGACGGGGGAGATACGCAGTATTTT; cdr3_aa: CASSRRADGGDTQYF
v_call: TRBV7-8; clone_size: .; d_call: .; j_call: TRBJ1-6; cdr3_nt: TGTGCCAGCAGCTTCGGCGTTACAACCCTGAACTTCAGGTCACCCCTCCACTTT; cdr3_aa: CASSFGVTTLNFRSPLHF
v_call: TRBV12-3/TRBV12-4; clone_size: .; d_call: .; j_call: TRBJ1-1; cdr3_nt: TGTGCCATCAGTTTATTGAGGGGCATTGAAGCTTTCTTT; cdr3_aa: CAISLLRGIEAFF
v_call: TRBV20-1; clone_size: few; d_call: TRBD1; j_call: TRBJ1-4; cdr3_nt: TGCAGAGGAAGACAGGGAGATGAAAAACTGTTTTTT; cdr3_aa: CRGRQGDEKLFF
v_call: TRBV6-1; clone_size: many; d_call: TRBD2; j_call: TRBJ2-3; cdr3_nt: TGTGCCAGCAGTGAACTAGCGGGAGTAACAGATACGCAGTATTTT; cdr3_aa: CASSELAGVTDTQYF
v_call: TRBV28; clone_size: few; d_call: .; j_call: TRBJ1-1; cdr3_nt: TGTGCCAGCAGGCCCCGTGGTCCGGGTGACACTGAAGCTTTCTTT; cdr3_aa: CASRPRGPGDTEAFF
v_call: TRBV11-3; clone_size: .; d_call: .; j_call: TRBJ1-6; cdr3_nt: TGTGCCAGAAGCTTTGTCCCGGACAGCAGGTCACCCCTCCACTTT; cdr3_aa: CARSFVPDSRSPLHF
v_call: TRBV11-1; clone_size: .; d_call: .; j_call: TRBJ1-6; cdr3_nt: TGTGCCAGCAGCTTGAAACAGGAAGGAAATTCACTCCTCCACTTT; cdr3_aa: CASSLKQEGNSLLHF
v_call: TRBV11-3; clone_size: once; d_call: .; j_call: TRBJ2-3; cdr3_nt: TGTGCCAGTAGCTTATCCGGGAGCATAGATACGCAGTGTTTT; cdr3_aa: CASSLSGSIDTQCF
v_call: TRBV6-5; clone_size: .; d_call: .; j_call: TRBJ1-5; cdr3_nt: TGTGTCAGCAGTTCTGCAGGAATTAGTAATCAGCCCCAGCATTTT; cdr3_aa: CVSSSAGISNQPQHF
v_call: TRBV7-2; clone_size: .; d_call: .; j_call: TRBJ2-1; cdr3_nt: TGTGCCAGCAGCCTAGAAGGCTCAGTATACAATGAACAGTTCTTC; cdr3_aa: CASSLEGSVYNEQFF
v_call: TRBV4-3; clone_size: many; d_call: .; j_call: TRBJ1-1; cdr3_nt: TGCGCCAGCAGCCCACAGGTGGGCGGGGGAGCTTTCTTT; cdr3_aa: CASSPQVGGGAFF
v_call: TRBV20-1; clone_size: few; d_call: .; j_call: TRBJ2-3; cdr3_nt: TGCAGTGCTATTAGGGGGGGCCCGACAGATACGCAGTATTTT; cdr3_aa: CSAIRGGPTDTQYF